The T cell receptor (beta chain) described here comes from a study of T-cell memory formation after mild COVID-19. Whole-study findings and limits: CD4+ bias marked clones expanding day 15 to 37, unlike balanced contracting clones. Researchers report contracting CD4+ clones mostly in CM and EM, with CD8+ clones in EMRA.

One entry per CDR3 protein results from TCRdb running MiXCR on the 5' RACE reads. The data show around 300,000 distinct CDR3 sequences, roughly 13% seen once. Remarks on this clonotype: The antigen is unknown.

This clonotype was obtained from a man between 18 and 29 years old who had mild COVID-19 (a few samples of this study predate the infection). Cell type and time point are not known. The sequenced material came from PBMCs or a T cell subset sorted from them (not recorded which).

Here the CDR3 DNA reads TGTGCCATCAGTGGGGGGACAGGGGTTCCAGATACGCAGTATTTT. This encodes CAISGGTGVPDTQYF. The rearrangement links TRBV10-3 to TRBJ2-3; 10 bases agree with TRBD1. Unmatched junction bases numbered 5, after V lost 4 bases and J lost 4 bases. The CDR3 spans 15 residues. Germline loops: CDR1 ENHRY, CDR2 SYGVKD.